The 17 T cell receptor beta chains in this list originate from one sample, sequenced in a study of shared clonotypes between healthy human individuals. The method was immunoSEQ multiplex PCR; TCRdb's version includes in-frame clones alone and lacks a portion of them. Altogether 2.3 million or so clones are present, just over 90% being singletons, with the ten largest covering 0.3% to 0.4%. Sequencing was done on a sample of naive CD4+ T cells from PBMCs. Subset specified: CD45RA+ positively selected. All receptors derive from a man younger than 35 in good health. Some clones in this sample may be carry-over from other donors' samples.

J is TRBJ1-1 and V is TRBV7-9; 10 bases match TRBD1. V shed 5 bases and J 6 bases; nucleotides not matched to a gene: 9. The CDR3 spans 15 residues. The V gene's germline CDR1 is SEHNR and CDR2 FQNEAQ (reference sequence). CDR3 sequence: CASSQRQGAFPEAFF. The CDR3 DNA sequence: TGTGCCAGCAGCCAACGACAGGGGGCGTTTCCTGAAGCTTTCTTT.

The CDR3 here is CASSTDRDNQPQHF. In DNA, the CDR3 is TGTGCCAGCAGCACGGACAGGGACAATCAGCCCCAGCATTTT. V usage is TRBV21-1 and J usage is TRBJ1-5; the tabulated D call, TRBD1, remains unverified against the DNA. TRBV21-1 is designated a pseudogene. The CDR3 spans 14 residues.

This clone has only one observation. CDR3 nucleotides: TGTGCCAGCAGACCCGGAGGGACAGGTGGTGAAAAACTGTTTTTT. Protein: CASRPGGTGGEKLFF. This chain joins TRBV28 and TRBJ1-4; 8 bases agree with TRBD1. The CDR3 is made up of 15 amino acids. Unmatched junction bases numbered 10, after V lost 6 bases and J lost 7 bases. CDR1 and CDR2 (germline): MDHEN, SYDVKM.

The chain is built from TRBV28 and TRBJ2-3; 8 bases map to TRBD1. CDR3 length: 13 residues. CDR1 is MDHEN and CDR2 is SYDVKM in the germline V gene. V lost 6 bases and J lost 4; bases outside the gene matches: 3. In DNA, the CDR3 is TGTGCCAGCAGACAGGGGGGCGCAGATACGCAGTATTTT. This encodes CASRQGGADTQYF.

J is TRBJ2-1 and V is TRBV9; D is undetermined. Germline V gene data show CDR1 as SGDLS and CDR2 as YYNGEE. The length of the CDR3 is 12 residues. The V end lost 3 bases, the J end lost 7 bases, and 8 bases lay between the germline ends. Here the CDR3 DNA reads TGTGCCAGCAGCGGTCTGGTGAATGAGCAGTTCTTC. This sequence encodes CASSGLVNEQFF.

The chain recombines TRBV7-9 with TRBJ2-1; 8 nucleotides align to TRBD2. J was trimmed by 8 bases and V by 5 bases; bases with no gene match: 11. The CDR3 contains 15 residues. Germline CDR1 and CDR2: SEHNR and FQNEAQ (reference sequence). CDR3 DNA sequence: TGTGCCAGCAGCCTCCGACTAGCGAGAGGGGATGAGCAGTTCTTC. This codes for CASSLRLARGDEQFF.

The chain uses TRBV27 and TRBJ2-2; the D call may be TRBD1 or TRBD2 (5 bases each). Trimming shortened V by 5 bases and J by 4 bases, and 14 bases separated the two germline ends. The CDR3 is 15 residues long. Germline loops: CDR1 MNHEY, CDR2 SMNVEV (reference sequence). CDR3 amino acids: CASSPMGVGTGELFF. Written as DNA, the CDR3 is TGTGCCAGCAGTCCAATGGGGGTGGGCACCGGGGAGCTGTTTTTT.

With respect to this clone: The same CDR3 is also encoded by other DNA sequences in this sample. The J gene is TRBJ2-7, the V gene TRBV5-1; D uncertain. V lost 0 bases, J lost 4 bases, and 14 bases lay in between. The CDR3 covers 15 residues. The germline CDR1 and CDR2 sequences are SGHRS and YFSETQ. The CDR3 nucleotides are TGCGCCAGCAGCTTGGTTTCAGGATCTGGATACGAGCAGTACTTC. As protein: CASSLVSGSGYEQYF.

The chain combines TRBV29-1 with TRBJ2-3, with TRBD2 identical over 10 bases. CDR3 length equals 16 residues. V dropped 3 bases and J dropped 1; count of bases not matched to a gene: 7. Looked up from germline, CDR1 is SQVTM and CDR2 is ANQGSEA. The CDR3 nucleotides read TGCAGCGTTGACACCCCACTAGCGGGACGCACAGATACGCAGTATTTT. This sequence encodes CSVDTPLAGRTDTQYF.

The CDR3 DNA follows: TGTGCCAGCAGTTCCCCACTGGGGATTGATTACGAGCAGTACTTC. Amino acid sequence: CASSSPLGIDYEQYF. This chain joins TRBV28 and TRBJ2-7; D uncertain. The germline gives CDR1 MDHEN, CDR2 SYDVKM. This CDR3 comprises 15 residues. The V end lost 4 bases, the J end lost 4 bases, and 17 bases lay between the germline ends. The full variable domain, with the rest looked up from reference TRBV28 and TRBJ2-7, is DVKVTQSSRYLVKRTGEKVFLECVQDMDHENMFWYRQDPGLGLRLIYFSYDVKMKEKGDIPEGYSVSREKKERFSLILESASTNQTSMYLCASSSPLGIDYEQYFGPGTRLTVT.

The CDR3 loop reads CASSIRGSPSGYTF. CDR3 DNA: TGTGCCAGTAGTATAAGAGGATCTCCCAGTGGCTACACCTTC. The V gene is TRBV19, the J gene TRBJ1-2, with unresolved D. This CDR3 region has 14 residues. V lost 2 bases to trimming and J lost 7 bases, with 14 bases between them. Germline CDR1 and CDR2: LNHDA and SQIVND (reference sequence). Supplemented by reference TRBV19 and TRBJ1-2, the full variable domain reads DGGITQSPKYLFRKEGQNVTLSCEQNLNHDAMYWYRQDPGQGLRLIYYSQIVNDFQKGDIAEGYSVSREKKESFPLTVTSAQKNPTAFYLCASSIRGSPSGYTFGSGTRLTVV.

J is TRBJ1-4 and V is TRBV19, with a weak D call TRBD1 (6 bases). Trimming removed 4 bases at V and 7 bases at J, with 19 bases between. CDR1 is LNHDA, CDR2 SQIVND, per germline (reference sequence). The CDR3 extends over 16 amino acids. CDR3 DNA: TGTGCCAGTAGTACCGGGACATCTAACGTCGGTGAAAAACTGTTTTTT. It translates to CASSTGTSNVGEKLFF.

In its sample, this clone was seen a few times. This rearrangement joins TRBV28 to TRBJ1-2; 8 bases align to TRBD1. The CDR3 loop spans 15 amino acids. Germline CDR1 MDHEN, CDR2 SYDVKM. V trimming: 2 bases; J trimming: 4 bases; junction bases outside the gene matches: 6. CDR3 coding DNA: TGTGCCAGCAGTTTAAGCCCCAGGGGGCTCTATGGCTACACCTTC. Translating gives CASSLSPRGLYGYTF.

The chain joins TRBV7-2 to TRBJ2-1, with D possibly matching TRBD2 (6 bases). This CDR3 region has 13 residues. Germline V gene sequence: CDR1 SGHTA, CDR2 FQGNSA. Trimming took off 11 bases at V and 1 base at J, with 12 bases between the two ends. CDR3 bases: TGTGCCTCTGGGAGGCGGTCCTACAATGAGCAGTTCTTC. Amino acid sequence: CASGRRSYNEQFF.

V is TRBV28 and J is TRBJ2-5, with D tentatively TRBD1 (6 bases). In germline, CDR1 is MDHEN, CDR2 SYDVKM. The CDR3 loop spans 13 amino acids. V was trimmed by 8 bases and J by 5 bases, leaving 15 bases between them. This chain's CDR3 is CASETGMRETQYF. The CDR3 DNA reads as TGTGCCAGCGAGACAGGAATGAGGGAGACCCAGTACTTC.

This rearrangement joins TRBV18 to TRBJ2-7; D might be TRBD2 (6 bases). Germline V gives CDR1 KGHSH, CDR2 LQKENI. Between the trimmed V and J ends, which lost 4 bases and 5 bases, there was a span of 12 bases. The CDR3 is 13 amino acids. CDR3 DNA sequence: TGTGCCAGCTCACTCGGAGGGTCGAACGAGCAGTACTTC. Its protein is CASSLGGSNEQYF.

This CDR3 is CASSLQGVNGNTIYF. CDR3 DNA: TGTGCCAGCAGCTTGCAGGGGGTTAATGGAAACACCATATATTTT. The rearrangement uses TRBV11-2 and TRBJ1-3, with 7 bases lining up with TRBD1. The CDR3 sequence is 15 residues long. Trimming took 3 bases from V and 3 from J; bases not matched to a gene: 5. Per germline, CDR1 SGHAT and CDR2 FQNNGV.